The entry that follows covers one T cell receptor beta chain sequence. In germline, CDR1 is LGHDT, CDR2 YNNKEL (reference sequence). V was pared by 3 bases and J by 7 bases, with 6 bases between. CDR3 length equals 12 residues. This sample was included in a study of blood T cell repertoires in COVID-19. The overall study: Italy, Spain and the United States were the sources of the convalescent and acute COVID-19 samples. T cells, B-cell-depleted T cells, or PBMCs supplied cDNA or gDNA.

Original handling: Reference gene primer amplification yielded estimated nucleated cell counts. The table came from immunoSEQ multiplex PCR; TCRdb's copy has only in-frame clones and leaves some out. From that table come the V and J calls and clone size; the DNA was used to work out D and trimming. The table includes about 100,000 clones, approximately 86% detected once. J is TRBJ2-2 and V is TRBV3-1 (or the pseudogene TRBV3-2); no clear D. This receptor was obtained from a woman aged 55-70 years with acute or convalescent COVID-19. Sequenced input: peripheral blood. CDR3 residues: CASSHEVGELFF. Written as DNA, the CDR3 is TGTGCCAGCAGCCATGAGGTCGGGGAGCTGTTTTTT.